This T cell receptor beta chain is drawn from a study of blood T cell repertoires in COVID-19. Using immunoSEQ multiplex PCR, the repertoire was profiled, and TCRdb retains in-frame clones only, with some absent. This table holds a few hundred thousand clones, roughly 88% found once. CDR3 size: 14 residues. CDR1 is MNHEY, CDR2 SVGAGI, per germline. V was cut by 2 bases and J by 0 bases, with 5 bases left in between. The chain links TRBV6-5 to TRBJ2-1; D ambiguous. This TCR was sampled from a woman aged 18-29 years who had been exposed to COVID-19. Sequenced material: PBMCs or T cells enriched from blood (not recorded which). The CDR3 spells CASSYTNSYNEQFF. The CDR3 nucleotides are TGTGCCAGCAGTTACACAAACTCCTACAATGAGCAGTTCTTC.